This passage covers 11 T cell receptor beta chains from one sample sequenced in a study of PD-1 blockade in classical Hodgkin lymphoma. Sequencing was performed with immunoSEQ multiplex PCR; in TCRdb, only in-frame clones are kept and a portion is missing. The sample has tens of thousands of clones; approximately 70% are singletons. Relapses following autologous stem cell transplantation were seen in all patients, with brentuximab vedotin exposure varying. Sample: peripheral blood mononuclear cells (PBMCs), taken before the second cycle of nivolumab. Source of these receptors: a human donor with classical Hodgkin lymphoma.

This clone turned up a few times. The rearrangement joins TRBV18 to TRBJ1-3; 7 bases map to TRBD1. Germline assignment: CDR1 KGHSH and CDR2 LQKENI. V trimming: 2 bases; J trimming: 1 base; junction bases outside the gene matches: 5. The CDR3 is 16 amino acids. CDR3 sequence: CASSPVGTVSGNTIYF. The CDR3 coding sequence is TGTGCCAGCTCACCAGTAGGGACAGTTTCTGGAAACACCATATATTTT.

This chain uses TRBV27 with TRBJ2-2; D gene ambiguous. Trimming removed 3 bases at V and 0 bases at J, with 8 bases between. Per the germline V gene, CDR1 is MNHEY and CDR2 is SMNVEV (reference sequence). CDR3 size: 15 residues. Written as DNA, the CDR3 is TGTGCCAGCAGTTTTCAACACCCGAACACCGGGGAGCTGTTTTTT. Translation: CASSFQHPNTGELFF.

The J gene is TRBJ2-3, the V gene TRBV11-2; TRBD2 matches 9 bases. Trimming took 4 bases from V and 2 from J; bases not matched to a gene: 10. The CDR3 totals 17 residues. CDR1 is SGHAT and CDR2 is FQNNGV in the germline V gene. The CDR3 nucleotides are TGTGCCAGCAGCTCGATTGTCCTAGCGGGGAACACAGATACGCAGTATTTT. Amino acids: CASSSIVLAGNTDTQYF.

The genes are TRBV7-9 and TRBJ2-3, with D perhaps matching TRBD1 (6 bases). Trimming removed 5 bases from V and 4 bases from J, with 13 bases in between. Looked up from germline, CDR1 is SEHNR and CDR2 is FQNEAQ (reference sequence). The CDR3 has 14 amino acids. This CDR3 reads CASSKQGAADTQYF. DNA of the CDR3: TGTGCCAGCAGCAAACAGGGTGCCGCAGATACGCAGTATTTT. Complete variable domain (other parts from reference TRBV7-9 and TRBJ2-3): DTGVSQNPRHKITKRGQNVTFRCDPISEHNRLYWYRQTLGQGPEFLTYFQNEAQLEKSRLLSDRFSAERPKGSFSTLEIQRTEQGDSAMYLCASSKQGAADTQYFGPGTRLTVL.

V usage is TRBV18 and J usage is TRBJ1-2; perhaps TRBD1 as D (5 bases). This CDR3 region has 14 residues. Germline-derived CDR1 and CDR2 are KGHSH and LQKENI. V gave up 2 bases and J gave up 4 bases, with 11 bases separating them. The CDR3, as DNA: TGTGCCAGCTCACCAAAACCGGGGGGCTATGGCTACACCTTC. The encoded protein is CASSPKPGGYGYTF.

V and J are TRBV6-5 and TRBJ2-7; D uncertain. Germline CDR1 reads MNHEY; CDR2 reads SVGAGI. V was pared by 2 bases and J by 1 base, with 6 bases between. The CDR3 spans 13 residues. The CDR3 is CASSYGVSYEQYF. The CDR3 DNA sequence: TGTGCCAGCAGTTACGGGGTATCCTACGAGCAGTACTTC.

This clone was recorded a few times. V is TRBV25-1 and J is TRBJ2-7; the D call may be TRBD1 or TRBD2 (5 bases each). CDR1 MGHDK and CDR2 SYGVNS come from the germline V gene. CDR3 length: 12 residues. V lost 6 bases and J 3 bases, leaving 9 bases between the germline ends. The chain's CDR3 is CASRGPNYEQYV. CDR3 nucleotide sequence: TGTGCCAGCAGGGGACCGAACTACGAGCAGTACGTC.

This clone was found once. CDR3 protein: CASGYGGGPQHF. The CDR3 DNA follows: TGTGCCAGTGGGTACGGGGGTGGGCCCCAGCATTTT. The chain recombines TRBV19 with TRBJ1-5; D is perhaps TRBD1 (5 bases). Trimming left V 8 bases short and J 9 bases short, with 14 bases between. Germline loops: CDR1 LNHDA, CDR2 SQIVND (reference sequence). The CDR3 spans 12 residues.

The chain combines TRBV6-1 with TRBJ1-4, with 7 bases identical to TRBD1. The V and J ends lost 3 bases and 3 bases, in that order; junction bases with no gene match: 13. Germline V gene sequence: CDR1 MNHNS, CDR2 SASEGT. The CDR3 is made up of 18 amino acids. The CDR3: CASSDPRGGLRANEKLFF. The DNA for the CDR3 is TGTGCCAGCAGTGATCCCAGGGGGGGTTTACGGGCTAATGAAAAACTGTTTTTT.

The V call is TRBV2, the J call TRBJ2-3; no clear D gene. Germline CDR1 reads SNHLY; CDR2 reads FYNNEI. The length of the CDR3 is 11 residues. V lost 5 bases and J 7 bases, leaving 7 bases between the germline ends. In DNA, the CDR3 is TGTGCCAGCAGTTCTTGGTATACGCAGTATTTT. Translation gives CASSSWYTQYF.

This chain connects TRBV30 to TRBJ1-2, with a tentative D call TRBD1 (5 bases). Trimming removed 4 bases at V and 8 bases at J, with 17 bases between. The CDR3 is 13 residues long. Germline V CDR1 and CDR2: GTSNPN, SVGIG (reference sequence). CDR3 residues: CAWNQKGWGGYTF. DNA of the CDR3: TGTGCCTGGAACCAAAAGGGGTGGGGCGGCTACACCTTC.